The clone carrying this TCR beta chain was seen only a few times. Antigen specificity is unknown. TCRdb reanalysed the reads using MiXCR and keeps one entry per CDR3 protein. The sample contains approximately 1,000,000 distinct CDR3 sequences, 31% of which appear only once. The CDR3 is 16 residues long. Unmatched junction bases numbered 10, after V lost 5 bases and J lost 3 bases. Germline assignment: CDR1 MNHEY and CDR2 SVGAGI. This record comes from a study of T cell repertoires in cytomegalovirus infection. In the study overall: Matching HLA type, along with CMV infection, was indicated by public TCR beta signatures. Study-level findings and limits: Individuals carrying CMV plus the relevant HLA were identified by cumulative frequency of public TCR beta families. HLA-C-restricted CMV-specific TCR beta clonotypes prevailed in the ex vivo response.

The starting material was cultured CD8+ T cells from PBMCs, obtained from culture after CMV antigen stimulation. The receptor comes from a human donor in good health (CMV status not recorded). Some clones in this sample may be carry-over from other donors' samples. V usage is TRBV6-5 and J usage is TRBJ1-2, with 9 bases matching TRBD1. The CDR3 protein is CASSALRDREDYGYTF. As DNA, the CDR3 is TGTGCCAGCAGTGCCCTCAGGGACAGGGAGGACTATGGCTACACCTTC.